This is a list of T cell receptor beta chains from one sample in a study of cytomegalovirus exposure and HLA in healthy donors. Clones were read by immunoSEQ multiplex PCR, and TCRdb kept only the in-frame ones, dropping some. The data contain about 130,000 clones, roughly a sixth of them seen just once; the ten biggest clones take up approximately 2.6%. Sequenced: PBMCs. The receptors come from a female donor in good health and CMV-seropositive. CDR3s include the opening cysteine and the closing phenylalanine or tryptophan. The order of the fields is clone size, V gene, D gene, J gene, CDR3 DNA, CDR3 protein. A D gene is named only where the DNA matches it firmly. Clone size is not always given. Where it is, it says once, few, many or a class for expanded clones.

clone size: -; V gene: TRBV28; D gene: -; J gene: TRBJ1-2; CDR3 DNA: TGTGCCAGCAGTCCAACACAGGGAAACTATGGCTACACCTTC; CDR3 protein: CASSPTQGNYGYTF
clone size: few; V gene: TRBV5-1; D gene: TRBD1; J gene: TRBJ2-1; CDR3 DNA: TGCGCCAGCACCTTGACAGGGGGGGGTTACAATGAGCAGTTCTTC; CDR3 protein: CASTLTGGGYNEQFF
clone size: few; V gene: TRBV5-8; D gene: TRBD1; J gene: TRBJ2-7; CDR3 DNA: TGTGCCAGCAGCTCGGACAGGGGTGGAGTCCACGAGCAGTACTTC; CDR3 protein: CASSSDRGGVHEQYF
clone size: -; V gene: TRBV27; D gene: TRBD1; J gene: TRBJ1-2; CDR3 DNA: TGTGCCAGCAGTCCGCAGGGGGCGGATGGAGCCGCTAACTATGGCTACACCTTC; CDR3 protein: CASSPQGADGAANYGYTF
clone size: few; V gene: TRBV4-3; D gene: -; J gene: TRBJ2-3; CDR3 DNA: TGCGCCAGCAGCCGCGGGACTTTAGCTAGCACAGATACGCAGTATTTT; CDR3 protein: CASSRGTLASTDTQYF
clone size: -; V gene: TRBV5-4; D gene: TRBD2; J gene: TRBJ2-5; CDR3 DNA: TGTGCCAGCAGCATGGGACTACCAGAAGAGACCCAGTACTTC; CDR3 protein: CASSMGLPEETQYF
clone size: -; V gene: TRBV2; D gene: -; J gene: TRBJ1-2; CDR3 DNA: TGTGCCAGCAGTGAAGCGGGTAGGGGTGTTAGTGGCTACACCTTC; CDR3 protein: CASSEAGRGVSGYTF
clone size: -; V gene: TRBV5-6; D gene: TRBD2; J gene: TRBJ2-7; CDR3 DNA: TGTGCCAGCAGGTCCGGGACTAGCGAGGATTACGAGCAGTACTTC; CDR3 protein: CASRSGTSEDYEQYF
clone size: few; V gene: TRBV5-1; D gene: TRBD1; J gene: TRBJ1-4; CDR3 DNA: TGCGCCAGCAGGACAGGGGCAACTAATGAAAAACTGTTTTTT; CDR3 protein: CASRTGATNEKLFF
clone size: -; V gene: TRBV5-1; D gene: -; J gene: TRBJ2-7; CDR3 DNA: TGCGCCAGCAGCTTGGAGGGGTACGCTTACGAGCAGTACTTC; CDR3 protein: CASSLEGYAYEQYF
clone size: few; V gene: TRBV5-4; D gene: -; J gene: TRBJ2-7; CDR3 DNA: TGTGCCAGCAGCTTGACTAGGGGGGAGCAGTACTTC; CDR3 protein: CASSLTRGEQYF
clone size: -; V gene: TRBV25-1; D gene: TRBD1; J gene: TRBJ2-6; CDR3 DNA: TGTGCCACGACGACAGGGGGTTTTGGCTCTGGGGCCAACGTCCTGACTTTC; CDR3 protein: CATTTGGFGSGANVLTF
clone size: -; V gene: TRBV7-9; D gene: -; J gene: TRBJ1-4; CDR3 DNA: TGTGCCAGCAGCTTTAGTCAGGGTCTAAGTGAAAAACTGTTTTTT; CDR3 protein: CASSFSQGLSEKLFF
clone size: few; V gene: TRBV19; D gene: TRBD1; J gene: TRBJ2-7; CDR3 DNA: TGTGCCAGTAGTGAGACAGGGTTGAGTTACGAGCAGTACTTC; CDR3 protein: CASSETGLSYEQYF
clone size: few; V gene: TRBV5-1; D gene: -; J gene: TRBJ1-1; CDR3 DNA: TGCGCCAGCAGCTTCGCAATCCAGGGAGGAACAAACACTGAAGCTTTCTTT; CDR3 protein: CASSFAIQGGTNTEAFF
clone size: -; V gene: TRBV11-2; D gene: -; J gene: TRBJ2-7; CDR3 DNA: TGTGCCAGCAGCTTCCATCAGACTAGATTCTACGAGCAGTACTTC; CDR3 protein: CASSFHQTRFYEQYF
clone size: few; V gene: TRBV5-1; D gene: -; J gene: TRBJ2-7; CDR3 DNA: TGCGCCAGCAGCCCAGGAGGGGCTGCCATCTACGAGCAGTACTTC; CDR3 protein: CASSPGGAAIYEQYF
clone size: few; V gene: TRBV5-5; D gene: TRBD1; J gene: TRBJ1-1; CDR3 DNA: TGTGCCAGCAGCTCCTACCCACCGGGACAGGGTGGGAACACTGAAGCTTTCTTT; CDR3 protein: CASSSYPPGQGGNTEAFF
clone size: few; V gene: TRBV5-1; D gene: TRBD1; J gene: TRBJ1-4; CDR3 DNA: TGCGCCAGCAGTAAGGGACAGTGGACGATGAATGAAAAACTGTTTTTT; CDR3 protein: CASSKGQWTMNEKLFF
clone size: -; V gene: TRBV2; D gene: TRBD1; J gene: TRBJ2-7; CDR3 DNA: TGTGCCAGCACGGGGACAGCTAGCTCCTACGAGCAGTACTTC; CDR3 protein: CASTGTASSYEQYF
clone size: few; V gene: TRBV2; D gene: -; J gene: TRBJ2-7; CDR3 DNA: TGTGCCAGCAGTGAGGAACAGGGAAACGAGCAGTACTTC; CDR3 protein: CASSEEQGNEQYF
clone size: few; V gene: TRBV10-1; D gene: -; J gene: TRBJ1-6; CDR3 DNA: TGCGCCAGCAGTGACCTTAATTTCGCCAGGCCGACGAGCTCCTATAATTCACCCCTCCACTTT; CDR3 protein: CASSDLNFARPTSSYNSPLHF
clone size: few; V gene: TRBV6-5; D gene: -; J gene: TRBJ2-1; CDR3 DNA: TGTGCCAGCAGAGACGGCGGACAGACCTACAATGAGCAGTTCTTC; CDR3 protein: CASRDGGQTYNEQFF
clone size: few; V gene: TRBV4-3; D gene: -; J gene: TRBJ1-1; CDR3 DNA: TGCGCCAGCAGCCAAGATTCTCGGGTGAACACTGAAGCTTTCTTT; CDR3 protein: CASSQDSRVNTEAFF
clone size: few; V gene: TRBV10-1; D gene: TRBD2; J gene: TRBJ2-1; CDR3 DNA: TGCGCCAGCAGCGTGGGCGGGGGACCCTACAATGAGCAGTTCTTC; CDR3 protein: CASSVGGGPYNEQFF
clone size: -; V gene: TRBV4-1; D gene: -; J gene: TRBJ2-2; CDR3 DNA: TGCGCCAGCAGCCCAGGCCGCGAAAGGAACACCGGGGAGCTGTTTTTT; CDR3 protein: CASSPGRERNTGELFF
clone size: few; V gene: TRBV18; D gene: TRBD1; J gene: TRBJ2-7; CDR3 DNA: TGTGCCAGCTCACCATTAGAGACAGGGGGCTACTCCGAGCAGTACTTC; CDR3 protein: CASSPLETGGYSEQYF
clone size: few; V gene: TRBV30; D gene: -; J gene: TRBJ2-3; CDR3 DNA: TGTGCCTGGAGTGTAGCGGTTAGCACAGATACGCAGTATTTT; CDR3 protein: CAWSVAVSTDTQYF
clone size: -; V gene: TRBV6-5; D gene: -; J gene: TRBJ2-1; CDR3 DNA: TGTGCCAGCAGTTACTCGAGTTACAGGGCGGACAATGAGCAGTTCTTC; CDR3 protein: CASSYSSYRADNEQFF
clone size: -; V gene: TRBV10-3; D gene: TRBD2; J gene: TRBJ2-7; CDR3 DNA: TGTGCCATCAGTGAGTCGGGGACTAGCGGGAGCGCCTACGAGCAGTACTTC; CDR3 protein: CAISESGTSGSAYEQYF
clone size: -; V gene: TRBV6-5; D gene: -; J gene: TRBJ1-2; CDR3 DNA: TGTGCCAGCAGTTTGGACAGTGCTCCCTATGGCTACACCTTC; CDR3 protein: CASSLDSAPYGYTF
clone size: -; V gene: TRBV28; D gene: -; J gene: TRBJ1-3; CDR3 DNA: TGTGCCAGCAGTTTACAGTCTTACTCTGGAAACACCATATATTTT; CDR3 protein: CASSLQSYSGNTIYF
clone size: -; V gene: TRBV6-1; D gene: -; J gene: TRBJ1-4; CDR3 DNA: TGTGCCAGCAGTGCCAACGGAGGGGCAACTAATGAAAAACTGTTTTTT; CDR3 protein: CASSANGGATNEKLFF
clone size: -; V gene: TRBV9; D gene: TRBD2; J gene: TRBJ2-5; CDR3 DNA: TGTGCCAGCAGCGTAGGACCGGGACTAGCGGTACAAGAGACCCAGTACTTC; CDR3 protein: CASSVGPGLAVQETQYF
clone size: few; V gene: TRBV6-1; D gene: -; J gene: TRBJ1-2; CDR3 DNA: TGTGCCAGCAGTGATCTGGGGGGTTCTAACTATGGCTACACCTTC; CDR3 protein: CASSDLGGSNYGYTF
clone size: few; V gene: TRBV4-3; D gene: TRBD2; J gene: TRBJ2-3; CDR3 DNA: TGCGCCAGCAGCCAAGATCTAGTGACTAGCGGGAGGCCCACATCAGATACGCAGTATTTT; CDR3 protein: CASSQDLVTSGRPTSDTQYF
clone size: few; V gene: TRBV7-2; D gene: TRBD1; J gene: TRBJ1-5; CDR3 DNA: TGTGCCAGCAGCGCCTCGACAGGGTTCGGTCAGCCCCAGCATTTT; CDR3 protein: CASSASTGFGQPQHF
clone size: -; V gene: TRBV6-6; D gene: -; J gene: TRBJ2-4; CDR3 DNA: TGTGCCAGCAGTTCCAAACGACTCACCGCTTACATTCAGTACTTC; CDR3 protein: CASSSKRLTAYIQYF
clone size: -; V gene: TRBV5-4; D gene: TRBD2; J gene: TRBJ2-3; CDR3 DNA: TGTGCCAGCAGCTTGTTAATATCAGCGGGAGCCTCACACACAGATACGCAGTATTTT; CDR3 protein: CASSLLISAGASHTDTQYF
clone size: -; V gene: TRBV27; D gene: TRBD1; J gene: TRBJ1-1; CDR3 DNA: TGTGCCAGCAGTTCCGACAGGGAAACGACTGAAGCTTTCTTT; CDR3 protein: CASSSDRETTEAFF
clone size: -; V gene: TRBV5-1; D gene: -; J gene: TRBJ1-1; CDR3 DNA: TGCGCCAGCAGCTTGGAGCCACAGGAGACTGAAGCTTTCTTT; CDR3 protein: CASSLEPQETEAFF
clone size: -; V gene: TRBV7-3; D gene: -; J gene: TRBJ2-1; CDR3 DNA: TGTGCCAGCAGCTTAGGCGGTCCCGGGAATGAGCAGTTCTTC; CDR3 protein: CASSLGGPGNEQFF
clone size: -; V gene: TRBV7-6; D gene: TRBD1; J gene: TRBJ1-3; CDR3 DNA: TGTGCCAGCAGCTTAGCCGGAACAGGGGGCTCTGGAAACACCATATATTTT; CDR3 protein: CASSLAGTGGSGNTIYF
clone size: -; V gene: TRBV15; D gene: -; J gene: TRBJ2-2; CDR3 DNA: TGTGCCACCATGACGGGGGTAAACACCGGGGAGCTGTTTTTT; CDR3 protein: CATMTGVNTGELFF
clone size: few; V gene: TRBV6-5; D gene: -; J gene: TRBJ2-7; CDR3 DNA: TGTGCCAGCAGTTACTCGCAGGGACACATCTCCTACGAGCAGTACTTC; CDR3 protein: CASSYSQGHISYEQYF
clone size: once; V gene: TRBV7-9; D gene: TRBD2; J gene: TRBJ2-3; CDR3 DNA: TGTGCCAGCAGCCAAATACTAGCGGGAGGAAGAGATACGCAGTATTTT; CDR3 protein: CASSQILAGGRDTQYF
clone size: -; V gene: TRBV5-4; D gene: TRBD1; J gene: TRBJ1-2; CDR3 DNA: TGTGCCAGCAGCTGGGGACAGGCCGACTATGGCTACACCTTC; CDR3 protein: CASSWGQADYGYTF
clone size: few; V gene: TRBV5-4; D gene: TRBD1; J gene: TRBJ2-7; CDR3 DNA: TGTGCCAGCAGCTTGAACGACAGGGGGGCCTACGAGCAGTACTTC; CDR3 protein: CASSLNDRGAYEQYF
clone size: few; V gene: TRBV5-1; D gene: -; J gene: TRBJ2-7; CDR3 DNA: TGCGCCAGCGGATTCTCCATCGGCGGGGACGAGCAGTACTTC; CDR3 protein: CASGFSIGGDEQYF
clone size: few; V gene: TRBV30; D gene: TRBD1; J gene: TRBJ2-7; CDR3 DNA: TGTGCCTGGAGTGCTCAGGACAGGGGCTACGAGCAGTACTTC; CDR3 protein: CAWSAQDRGYEQYF
clone size: few; V gene: TRBV4-3; D gene: -; J gene: TRBJ1-2; CDR3 DNA: TGCGCCAGCAGCCAAGGAGGAGTCGGGATTAACTATGGCTACACCTTC; CDR3 protein: CASSQGGVGINYGYTF
clone size: few; V gene: TRBV5-1; D gene: -; J gene: TRBJ1-4; CDR3 DNA: TGCGCCAGCAGCTTGATGCCCGTTACGGAGGGATACAATGAAAAACTGTTTTTT; CDR3 protein: CASSLMPVTEGYNEKLFF
clone size: few; V gene: TRBV2; D gene: -; J gene: TRBJ1-2; CDR3 DNA: TGTGCCAGCAGCCCGGACAGAATCTTTGGCTACACCTTC; CDR3 protein: CASSPDRIFGYTF
clone size: -; V gene: TRBV27; D gene: TRBD1; J gene: TRBJ2-3; CDR3 DNA: TGTGCCAGTAAGACGACAGGGGAAGTTGTCTACACAGATACGCAGTATTTT; CDR3 protein: CASKTTGEVVYTDTQYF
clone size: -; V gene: TRBV7-2; D gene: TRBD1; J gene: TRBJ1-5; CDR3 DNA: TGTGCCAGCAGCCTCGACAGGGACCGCAATCAGCCCCAGCATTTT; CDR3 protein: CASSLDRDRNQPQHF